The T cell receptor beta chain described here comes from a study of cytomegalovirus exposure and HLA in healthy donors. For the study at large: HLA-typed donors contributed some 85 million unique TCRs, which were held in an early data release.

Trimming took 3 bases from V and 3 from J, leaving 6 bases between them. The CDR3 has 14 residues. Germline-derived CDR1 and CDR2 are MGHDK and SYGVNS. General study results and limits: In a later analysis, at a false discovery rate of 0.05, 16,951 TCR beta sequences were associated with HLA alleles.

Both 60 Vbeta primers and 13 Jbeta primers went into the PCR. TCRdb's table, derived via immunoSEQ multiplex PCR, lists solely in-frame clones and lacks some. Counted here are approximately 150,000 clones, approximately 80% occurring once; the ten biggest clones make up approximately 1.8%. Details on this clone: Its antigen is undetermined. The sample contains more than one DNA sequence encoding this CDR3.

The chain joins TRBV25-1 to TRBJ1-6; D unclear. This TCR came from a man aged 35 to 55 in good health and CMV-seronegative. Specimen: PBMCs. The DNA of the CDR3 is TGTGCCAGCAGTGAGCGGGTCTATAATTCACCCCTCCACTTT. Translated, it gives CASSERVYNSPLHF.